This T cell receptor (beta chain) derives from a study of a mutant IDH1 vaccine in newly diagnosed glioma (dated by TCRdb to 2020 to 2022). Concerning the study at large: Eight vaccinations were administered to patients in weeks 1, 3, 5, 7, 11, 15, 19 and 23, corresponding to visits V03 through V10. Vaccination started 4-6 weeks after radiotherapy alone, or was given together with temozolomide cycles in the groups whose treatment included chemotherapy. The roughly 32 treated patients were approximately 60% male and roughly 40% female, with a mean age of approximately 38 years. Prior to enrollment, standard therapy consisting of radiotherapy alone, temozolomide alone, or radiochemotherapy with temozolomide had been administered to patients, with the combination being received by most patients. Peripheral blood was drawn at six visits: V03 (baseline), V05, V07, V10, V12 and V13. For exploratory analyses, 25 to 30 treated patients had longitudinal TCRB deep sequencing done wherever samples were available. The study at large found these results: Changes in the top peripheral T cell clonotypes picked up by TCRB sequencing did not appear to be linked to pseudoprogression. Vaccine-induced immune responses across multiple MHC alleles were detected in over 85% of patients. The authors stated that sample limitations prevented analyses of patient blood samples from being reproduced. PBMC samples for TCRB deep sequencing were selected based on availability.

V trim: 4 bases; J trim: 9 bases; unmatched bases: 7. The CDR3 starts with the cysteine, ends with the phenylalanine, and has 15 residues. The kept DNA is CDR3 alone, 45 bases in frame from the first base. CDR1 and CDR2 are read off the germline V gene (reference sequence) as LNHNV and YYDKDF. The time point label, as the study defines it: week 5, during vaccination. Each vaccine dose, consisting of 300 ug of a 20-mer mutant IDH1 peptide in Montanide, was administered subcutaneously with topical imiquimod. All donors had newly diagnosed IDH1-mutant astrocytomas of WHO grade 3 or 4 that showed loss of nuclear ATRX. The samples were drawn from NOA16, a multicentre, single-arm, open-label phase I trial in Germany that tested a mutant IDH1 peptide vaccine in humans for the first time. Genomic DNA for TCRB sequencing was isolated from EDTA blood with the DNeasy Blood and Tissue Kit. Regarding this clone: Its recognized antigen is unknown. No much larger clone exists at a distance of one base, and base qualities are not known.

Receptors were amplified or captured by the immunoSEQ multiplex PCR assay. Rearranged TCR beta chain sequences were amplified with the hsTCRB Kit following the manufacturer's protocol. TCRB libraries were sequenced on an Illumina MiSeq. The authors processed their data as follows. The kit vendor's proprietary platform handled demultiplexing, trimming and gene mapping. TCRdb re-hosts the immuneACCESS table, in-frame sequences only. Its copies lack some clones; in the studies checked, an unresolved V gene accounts for under half of them, and the cause for the rest is not known. The DNA was the basis for D and trimming; V, J and clone size are from that table. The sample includes around 42,000 clones, with 70% to 90% observed a single time. The leading ten clones occupy approximately 1.7% of the sample.

Rearrangement joined TRBV15 to TRBJ2-1, with 12 junctional bases fitting TRBD2. This TCR was recovered from a middle-aged man with glioma. The sample in question was PBMCs, obtained from a glioma patient whose treatment included an IDH1 peptide vaccine. The CDR3 region: CATSTRLAGVGEQFF. The nucleotides are TGTGCCACCAGCACCCGACTAGCGGGAGTAGGTGAGCAGTTCTTC.